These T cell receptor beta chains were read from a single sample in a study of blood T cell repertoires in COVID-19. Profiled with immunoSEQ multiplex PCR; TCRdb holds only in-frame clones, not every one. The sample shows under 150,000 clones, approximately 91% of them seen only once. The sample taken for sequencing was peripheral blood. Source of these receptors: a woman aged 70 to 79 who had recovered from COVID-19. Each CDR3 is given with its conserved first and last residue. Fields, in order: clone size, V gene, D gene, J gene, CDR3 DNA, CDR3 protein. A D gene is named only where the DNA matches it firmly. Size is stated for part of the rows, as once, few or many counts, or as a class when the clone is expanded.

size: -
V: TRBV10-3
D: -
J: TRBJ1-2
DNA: TGTGCCATCAGTGAGGACAGAAACTATGGCTACACCTTC
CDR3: CAISEDRNYGYTF

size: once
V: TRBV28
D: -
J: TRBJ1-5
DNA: TGTGCCAGCAGCCCTTCCGGAGGACGGGGGACTGGGGGGATCATTCCCCAGCATTTT
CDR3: CASSPSGGRGTGGIIPQHF

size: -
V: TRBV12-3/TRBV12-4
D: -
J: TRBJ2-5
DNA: TGTGCCAGCAGTGGGAGCCCAGAGACCCAGTACTTC
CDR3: CASSGSPETQYF

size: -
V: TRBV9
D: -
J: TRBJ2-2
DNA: TGTGCCAGCAGCGTAATAGCCGGGGAGCTGTTTTTT
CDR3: CASSVIAGELFF

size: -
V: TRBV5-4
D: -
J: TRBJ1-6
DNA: TGTGCCAGCAGCTTGCGAGAGGGACAAAATTCACCCCTCCACTTT
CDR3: CASSLREGQNSPLHF

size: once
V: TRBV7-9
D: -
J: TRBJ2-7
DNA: TGTGCCAGCAGCTTAGAAGCTCACTACGAGCAGTACTTC
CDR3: CASSLEAHYEQYF

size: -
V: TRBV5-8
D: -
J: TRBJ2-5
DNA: TGTGCCAGCAGCTTGTACAGATCCGAGACCCAGTACTTC
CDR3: CASSLYRSETQYF

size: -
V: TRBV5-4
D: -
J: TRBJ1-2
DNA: TGTGCCAGCAGCCCCAGGGAAGGCTATGGCTACACCTTC
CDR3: CASSPREGYGYTF

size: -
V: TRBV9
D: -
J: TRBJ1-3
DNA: TGTGCCAGCAGCCCGGACACTGGAAACACCATATATTTT
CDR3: CASSPDTGNTIYF

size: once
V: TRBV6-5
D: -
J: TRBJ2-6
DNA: TGTGCCAGCGGCAGCCTAGCGGGGGCCAACGTCCTGACTTTC
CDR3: CASGSLAGANVLTF

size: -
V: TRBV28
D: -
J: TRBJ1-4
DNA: TGTGCCACCTTTAAGAGTAATGAAAAACTGTTTTTT
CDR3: CATFKSNEKLFF

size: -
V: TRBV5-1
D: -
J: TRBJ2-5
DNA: TGCGCCAGCAGCCTTATTCCCGAAGAGACCCAGTACTTC
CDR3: CASSLIPEETQYF

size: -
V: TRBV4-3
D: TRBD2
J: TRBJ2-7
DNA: TGCGCCAGCAGCCAAGTGCTACTAGCGGGAGGGGGAGAGCAGTACTTC
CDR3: CASSQVLLAGGGEQYF

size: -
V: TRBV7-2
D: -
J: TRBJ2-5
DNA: TGTGCCAGCAGCTTTAATAGAGGAGAGACCCAGTACTTC
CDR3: CASSFNRGETQYF

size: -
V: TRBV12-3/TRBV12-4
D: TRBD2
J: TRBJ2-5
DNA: TGTGCCAGCAGGGGGGGGTCGGAGACCCAGTACTTC
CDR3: CASRGGSETQYF

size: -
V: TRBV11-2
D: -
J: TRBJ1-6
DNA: TGTGCCAGCAGCTTAGAAGGTCAGGGTCGATCACCCCTCCACTTT
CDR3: CASSLEGQGRSPLHF

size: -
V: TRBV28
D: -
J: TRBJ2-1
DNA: TGTGCCAGCAGTTTACTGAATGAGCAGTTCTTC
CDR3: CASSLLNEQFF

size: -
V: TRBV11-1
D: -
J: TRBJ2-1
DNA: TGTGCCAGCAGCTTGGAGGGTAGGGGAACAAGTGGGCAGTTCTTC
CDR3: CASSLEGRGTSGQFF

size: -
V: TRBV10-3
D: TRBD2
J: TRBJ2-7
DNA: TGTGCCATCAGCCAGGGAGGGTTCTACGAGCAGTACTTC
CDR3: CAISQGGFYEQYF

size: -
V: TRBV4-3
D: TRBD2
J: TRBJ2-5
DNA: TGCGCCAGCAGCCAAGTACTAGCGGGGAGGGAGACCCAGTACTTC
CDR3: CASSQVLAGRETQYF

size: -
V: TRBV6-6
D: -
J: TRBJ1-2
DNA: TGTGCCAGCAGTTACCCGTCCCAGGGGTACTATGGCTACACCTTC
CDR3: CASSYPSQGYYGYTF

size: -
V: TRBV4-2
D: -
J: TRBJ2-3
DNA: TGTGCCAGCAGCCAAGATCGGGTAGATACGCAGTATTTT
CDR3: CASSQDRVDTQYF

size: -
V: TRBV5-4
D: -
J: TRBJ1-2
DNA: TGTGCCAGCAGCTGGGCGGGGGGGCGCAGCTATGGCTACACCTTC
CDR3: CASSWAGGRSYGYTF

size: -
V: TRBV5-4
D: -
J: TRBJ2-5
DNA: TGTGCCAGCAGCTCGGAGGTGATGAAGACCCAGTACTTC
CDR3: CASSSEVMKTQYF

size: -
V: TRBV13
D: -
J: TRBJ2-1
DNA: TGTGCCAGCAGCTTAACGAGGCGACGCGTGGATGAGCAGTTCTTC
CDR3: CASSLTRRRVDEQFF

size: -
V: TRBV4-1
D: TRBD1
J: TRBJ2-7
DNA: TGCGCCAGCAGCCATTCCGACAGGGGAGGCTCCTACGAGCAGTACTTC
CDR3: CASSHSDRGGSYEQYF

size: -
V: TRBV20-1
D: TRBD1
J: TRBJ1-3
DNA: TGCAGTGCTAGTTTGGACAGGATCGCGGGAAACACCATATATTTT
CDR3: CSASLDRIAGNTIYF

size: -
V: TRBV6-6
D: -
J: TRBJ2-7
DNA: TGTGCCAGCAGGCGTGGCGGCAATTACTACGAGCAGTACTTC
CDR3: CASRRGGNYYEQYF

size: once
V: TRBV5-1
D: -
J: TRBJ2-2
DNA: TGCGCCAGCAGTAACACGTCAGCCGGGGCCGGGGAGCTGTTTTTT
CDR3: CASSNTSAGAGELFF

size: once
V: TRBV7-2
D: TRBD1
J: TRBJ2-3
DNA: TGTGCCAGCAGCTTATTTGGACCAGGGGGCAAACACGGGGATACGCAGTATTTT
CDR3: CASSLFGPGGKHGDTQYF

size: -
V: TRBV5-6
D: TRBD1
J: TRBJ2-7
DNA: TGTGCCAGCAGCACAGGGGACGGCTTCAAGCAGTACTTC
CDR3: CASSTGDGFKQYF

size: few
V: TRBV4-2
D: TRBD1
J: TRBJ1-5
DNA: TGTGCCAGCAGCCAACACCGGGACAGTACCGGCGGGCCCCAGCATTTT
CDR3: CASSQHRDSTGGPQHF

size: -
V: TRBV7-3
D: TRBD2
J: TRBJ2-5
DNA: TGTGCCAGCAGCTCGGGACTAGCGGGAGTGGGAGAGACCCAGTACTTC
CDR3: CASSSGLAGVGETQYF

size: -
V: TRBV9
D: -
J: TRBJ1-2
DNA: TGTGCCAGCAGCGCACAGGGAGACTATGGCTACACCTTC
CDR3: CASSAQGDYGYTF

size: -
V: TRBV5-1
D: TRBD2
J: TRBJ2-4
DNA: TGCGCCAGCAGCTTGGGCGGGAGAAGGATCGTAAACATTCAGTACTTC
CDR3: CASSLGGRRIVNIQYF

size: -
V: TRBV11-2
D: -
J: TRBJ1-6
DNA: TGTGCCAGCAACCACGGGGGTTCACCCCTCCACTTT
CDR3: CASNHGGSPLHF

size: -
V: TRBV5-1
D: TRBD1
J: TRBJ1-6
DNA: TGCGCCAGCAGGGGGGCCCCCGGGACAGGGATGGATTCACCCCTCCACTTT
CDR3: CASRGAPGTGMDSPLHF

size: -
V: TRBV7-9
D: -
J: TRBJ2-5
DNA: TGTGCCAGCAGCTTATGGGGGGAAGAGACCCAGTACTTC
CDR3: CASSLWGEETQYF

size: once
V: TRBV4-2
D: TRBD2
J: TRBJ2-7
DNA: TGTGCCAGCAGCCACACAGCGGGAGCCCCAGACGAGCAGTACTTC
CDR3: CASSHTAGAPDEQYF

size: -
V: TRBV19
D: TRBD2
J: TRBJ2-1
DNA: TGTGCCAGTAGAGGACTAGCGGGAGCCTACAATGAGCAGTTCTTC
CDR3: CASRGLAGAYNEQFF

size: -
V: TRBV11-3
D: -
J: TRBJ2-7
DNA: TGTGCCAGCAGTAGGAGCAGGGTGGGCGAGCAGTACTTC
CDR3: CASSRSRVGEQYF